These T cell receptor beta chains were read from a single sample in a study of cytomegalovirus exposure and HLA in healthy donors. The method was immunoSEQ multiplex PCR; TCRdb's version includes in-frame clones alone and lacks a portion of them. The sample holds roughly 150,000 clones; about 89% are singletons and the top ten take 3% to 3.5%. The sample was PBMCs. The receptors stem from a woman aged 18 to 35 in good health and CMV-seropositive. Both conserved end residues are part of each CDR3.

J gene	V gene	CDR3 length	CDR3 protein
TRBJ2-1	TRBV4-2	16	CASSQDWDSSYNEQFF
TRBJ2-3	TRBV2	15	CASSENLASTDTQYF
TRBJ1-1	TRBV5-1	14	CASSHGQLNTEAFF
TRBJ1-3	TRBV4-1	16	CASSQDEGASGNTIYF
TRBJ2-7	TRBV4-1	15	CASSQPGQGSYEQYF
TRBJ2-2	TRBV15	15	CATSRVSGGTGELFF
TRBJ2-5	TRBV7-2	14	CASSLELAGETQYF
TRBJ2-5	TRBV7-9	15	CASRSGLAGKETQYF
TRBJ2-4	TRBV4-1	18	CASSQGVVAGFTKNIQYF
TRBJ2-6	TRBV29-1	15	CSVESREPGANVLTF
TRBJ2-5	TRBV7-9	17	CASSYQPDRMRQETQYF
TRBJ2-1	TRBV19	14	CASSDRGPYNEQFF
TRBJ2-3	TRBV6-6	15	CASSSLERDTDTQYF
TRBJ2-1	TRBV29-1	14	CSALAGQGGGEQFF
TRBJ2-7	TRBV5-1	15	CASSLGQVSTYEQYF
TRBJ2-5	TRBV29-1	15	CSVGVGAGVGGTQYF
TRBJ1-1	TRBV30	17	CAWSVLAGGTLGTEAFF
TRBJ2-4	TRBV27	16	CASSSGTSGSKNIQYF
TRBJ1-5	TRBV19	14	CASSIRASNQPQHF
TRBJ2-7	TRBV6-1	15	CASSETGQGGYEQYF
TRBJ2-7	TRBV29-1	21	CSVELDIGGRPSEPNSYEQYF
TRBJ1-1	TRBV7-3	14	CASSSLEENTEAFF
TRBJ1-2	TRBV30	15	CAWNPPGQGGYGYTF
TRBJ2-1	TRBV30	16	CAWRTPTSGNDNEQFF
TRBJ2-7	TRBV29-1	16	CSVAGLMDRGPDEQYF
TRBJ2-5	TRBV5-5	14	CASSSGQYQETQYF
TRBJ1-3	TRBV25-1	16	CASSEYRGHSGNTIYF
TRBJ2-3	TRBV4-2	16	CASSQGRRGGTDTQYF
TRBJ1-2	TRBV1	15	CTSSQGNGGSHGYTF
TRBJ2-3	TRBV7-2	15	CASSLTGTSTDTQYF
TRBJ2-1	TRBV6-5	16	CASSYSDGIGKNEQFF
TRBJ2-7	TRBV28	15	CASIPAGEPAGEQYF
TRBJ2-5	TRBV9	17	CASSSYGLAGGGETQYF
TRBJ1-2	TRBV12-5	14	CASGGGTVNYGYTF
TRBJ2-1	TRBV18	15	CASSPLRTSGNEQFF
TRBJ1-4	TRBV28	13	CASSMETGEKLFF
TRBJ1-3	TRBV6-5	15	CASGRQTSAGNTIYF
TRBJ1-4	TRBV29-1	13	CSVSRGFGEKLFF
TRBJ1-1	TRBV11-2	15	CASSFQGRGHTEAFF
TRBJ1-5	TRBV7-6	13	CASSLRGNQPQHF